Described below is a single T cell receptor beta chain sequence and its context. The Seattle patients joined while their infection was active and were tracked longitudinally afterward. The data derive from a study of blood T cell repertoires in COVID-19. In the study overall: PBMCs, B-cell-depleted T cells, or T cells were the source of the cDNA or gDNA that made up the material.

Per germline, CDR1 SGDLS and CDR2 YYNGEE. V was cut by 0 bases and J by 1 base, with 12 bases left in between. CDR3 length equals 16 residues. In the study's own analysis: Cell counts per sample came from amplifying reference gene primers. Generated by immunoSEQ multiplex PCR, the TCRdb table keeps only in-frame clones and is missing some. That table furnishes V, J and clone size, whereas the DNA furnished D and trimming. The table records just over 300,000 clones, nearly 90% of them present only once. The source of this sequence is a woman in her 30s with COVID-19, enrolled during active disease. What was sequenced was peripheral blood. The chain recombines TRBV9 with TRBJ2-3; D possibly corresponds to TRBD2 (5 bases). CDR3 sequence: CASSVVGESRTDTQYF. In DNA form, the CDR3 reads TGTGCCAGCAGCGTAGTGGGAGAATCCCGCACAGATACGCAGTATTTT.